This T cell receptor (beta chain) was found in a study of T cells expressing NK-cell markers. Broader study findings: The study found these clonotypes also leading the CD3+CD56-NKG2C+ fraction in a handful of donors. Of the CD8+ T cells in about 6 donors, about 1.0-7.5% belonged to dominant NKG2C+ clonotypes. The study left the HCMV specificity of expanded NKG2C+ T cell clones unresolved.

As concerns this clonotype: Its antigen is currently unknown.

The authors made TCR beta cDNA libraries by 5'RACE template switching. This switching added a universal primer site and UMIs. Following a re-call of the 5' RACE reads, TCRdb has one entry per CDR3 protein and lacks DNA. The clone table shows roughly 450,000 distinct CDR3 sequences, with the ten largest holding 1.4%. Germline values: CDR1 SGHRS, CDR2 YFSETQ. The CDR3 consists of 14 residues. V usage is TRBV5-1 and J usage is TRBJ2-1; the D gene TCRdb calls, TRBD2, cannot be checked with no DNA. The TCR originated in a woman in her fifties or sixties in good health. The sample taken for sequencing was blood T cells: a sorted CD56 or NKG2C T cell subset, CD4+ or CD8+ T cells, or bulk PBMC T cells (not recorded which). CDR3 protein: CASSPGTSGRERFF.